The 18 T cell receptor beta chains below come from one sample, sequenced in a study of blood T cell repertoires in COVID-19. Generated by immunoSEQ multiplex PCR, the TCRdb table keeps only in-frame clones and is missing some. The table has fewer than 150,000 clones, 82% seen once. Sequences were obtained from peripheral blood. The receptors stem from a woman aged 80 or older with acute or convalescent COVID-19.

This clone has only a few counts. V gene TRBV28 combines with J gene TRBJ1-2; 10 nucleotides agree with TRBD1. Germline CDR1 MDHEN, CDR2 SYDVKM. The J segment lost 4 bases and the V segment lost 5 bases, leaving 4 bases of the junction unmatched. This CDR3 is built from 14 residues. DNA for the CDR3: TGTGCCAGCAGTCGGGACAGGGGTGCCTATGGCTACACCTTC. It encodes CASSRDRGAYGYTF.

This clone showed up just a few times. The gene calls are TRBV28 and TRBJ2-1, with TRBD2 identical over 12 bases. Germline lookup yields CDR1 MDHEN and CDR2 SYDVKM. The V segment lost 6 bases and the J segment 4 bases; nucleotides outside the gene matches: 10. This CDR3 comprises 17 residues. CDR3 sequence: CASSRGTSGPTYNEQFF. CDR3 in DNA: TGTGCCAGCAGCCGGGGGACTAGCGGGCCCACTTACAATGAGCAGTTCTTC.

CDR3: CASSWGQEYTEAFF. DNA for the CDR3: TGTGCCAGCAGCTGGGGACAGGAGTACACTGAAGCTTTCTTT. The chain couples TRBV7-9 to TRBJ1-1, with 8 bases aligning to TRBD1. The CDR3 has 14 residues. V lost 4 bases, J lost 3 bases, and 4 bases stayed unmatched. CDR1 and CDR2 (germline): SEHNR, FQNEAQ (reference sequence).

This clone has more than one count but fewer than ten. The rearrangement joins TRBV4-1 to TRBJ2-1, with TRBD1 matching 7 bases. J gave up 5 bases and V 2 bases, and 9 bases lay outside the gene matches. The germline V gene has CDR1 MGHRA and CDR2 YSYEKL. The CDR3 runs to 16 residues. CDR3 protein: CASSQQTGFGHNEQFF. CDR3 DNA: TGCGCCAGCAGCCAACAGACAGGGTTTGGCCACAATGAGCAGTTCTTC.

This clone occurred a few times. This chain connects TRBV28 to TRBJ2-6, with 8 positions matching TRBD2. Germline CDR1 is MDHEN and CDR2 is SYDVKM. The CDR3 consists of 17 residues. The J segment lost 2 bases and the V segment lost 4 bases, leaving 7 bases of the junction unmatched. The CDR3 nucleotides read TGTGCCAGCAGTTCCGCGGGGGGAGGGGCTGGGGCCAACGTCCTGACTTTC. Translating gives CASSSAGGGAGANVLTF.

V usage is TRBV19 and J usage is TRBJ1-5; 9 bases are shared with TRBD1. Trimming removed 6 bases from V and 6 bases from J; junction bases left unmatched: 9. The CDR3 is made up of 15 amino acids. Germline V gene sequence: CDR1 LNHDA, CDR2 SQIVND (reference sequence). The CDR3 loop is CASSPQGAKGQPQHF. In nucleotides, the CDR3 is TGTGCCAGTAGCCCACAGGGGGCGAAGGGTCAGCCCCAGCATTTT.

The chain carries TRBV4-1 and TRBJ2-3; D remains unclear. Germline CDR1 reads MGHRA; CDR2 reads YSYEKL. Trimming removed 1 base from V and 4 bases from J, with 3 bases in between. The CDR3 covers 12 residues. The CDR3 reads CASSQVADTQYF. The CDR3 DNA follows: TGCGCCAGCAGCCAAGTAGCAGATACGCAGTATTTT.

This chain uses TRBV15 with TRBJ2-1; possible D gene TRBD1, 6 bases. The V end lost 3 bases, the J end lost 5 bases, and 17 bases lay between the germline ends. Germline CDR1 and CDR2: LNHNV and YYDKDF (reference sequence). This CDR3 region has 16 residues. The CDR3 DNA is TGTGCCACCAGCAGCCTCCGGGACACGAAGAACAATGAGCAGTTCTTC. Amino acid sequence: CATSSLRDTKNNEQFF. The whole variable domain, filled in from reference TRBV15 and TRBJ2-1, reads DAMVIQNPRYQVTQFGKPVTLSCSQTLNHNVMYWYQQKSSQAPKLLFHYYDKDFNNEADTPDNFQSRRPNTSFCFLDIRSPGLGDTAMYLCATSSLRDTKNNEQFFGPGTRLTVL.

The genes are TRBV18 and TRBJ2-3; the match to TRBD2 covers 10 bases. Germline V CDR1 and CDR2: KGHSH, LQKENI. The CDR3 runs to 17 residues. Trimming cost V 0 bases and J 4 bases; bases outside gene matches: 7. In DNA form, the CDR3 reads TGTGCCAGCTCACCACCCGGGGGACTAGCGTTGCCAGATACGCAGTATTTT. Residues: CASSPPGGLALPDTQYF. The full variable domain, with the rest looked up from reference TRBV18 and TRBJ2-3, is NAGVMQNPRHLVRRRGQEARLRCSPMKGHSHVYWYRQLPEEGLKFMVYLQKENIIDESGMPKERFSAEFPKEGPSILRIQQVVRGDSAAYFCASSPPGGLALPDTQYFGPGTRLTVL.

This rearrangement joins TRBV19 to TRBJ1-5, with D hard to call. The CDR3 contains 15 residues. Germline lookup yields CDR1 LNHDA and CDR2 SQIVND (reference sequence). V lost 1 base, J lost 4 bases, and 11 bases lay in between. DNA of the CDR3: TGTGCCAGTAGTATAGGAGCAGGCTTAAATCAGCCCCAGCATTTT. It translates to CASSIGAGLNQPQHF.

The chain combines TRBV20-1 with TRBJ1-1, with 8 nucleotides matching TRBD1. The CDR3 length is 11 residues. Germline CDR1 and CDR2: DFQATT and SNEGSKA (reference sequence). DNA of the CDR3: TGCGCCAGGGGGCTGAACACTGAAGCTTTCTTT. It translates to CARGLNTEAFF.

The V and J genes are TRBV5-1 and TRBJ1-6; 9 bases are a match to TRBD1. Germline V CDR1 and CDR2: SGHRS, YFSETQ. V trimming: 4 bases; J trimming: 7 bases; junction bases outside the gene matches: 6. CDR3 length: 15 residues. CDR3 residues: CASSAGDRANSPLHF. The CDR3 coding sequence is TGCGCCAGCAGCGCCGGGGACAGGGCAAATTCACCCCTCCACTTT.

The V call is TRBV19, the J call TRBJ1-2; 7 positions agree with TRBD1. The CDR3 covers 15 residues. V was pared by 6 bases and J by 3 bases, with 10 bases of the junction left unmatched. Germline V gene data show CDR1 as LNHDA and CDR2 as SQIVND (reference sequence). CDR3 sequence reads: CASRPSSGTDYGYTF. The CDR3 DNA is TGTGCCAGTAGGCCCTCCTCCGGGACAGACTATGGCTACACCTTC.

The V call is TRBV7-9, the J call TRBJ1-2; D may be TRBD1 (5 bases). Germline CDR1 SEHNR, CDR2 FQNEAQ (reference sequence). With 1 base removed from V and 8 bases from J, the gap between germline ends came to 11 bases. The CDR3 contains 13 residues. This chain's CDR3 is CASSLEGLGGYTF. In DNA form, the CDR3 reads TGTGCCAGCAGCTTAGAGGGACTTGGGGGCTACACCTTC.

The gene calls are TRBV2 and TRBJ1-5; D might be TRBD1 (6 bases). This CDR3 has 12 residues. CDR1 is SNHLY, CDR2 FYNNEI, per germline. V was cut by 6 bases and J by 9 bases, with 12 bases left in between. The CDR3 DNA reads TGTGCCAGCAGGGGATCAGGGGCGCCCCAGCATTTT. This translates into CASRGSGAPQHF. The entire variable domain, with the rest obtained from reference TRBV2 and TRBJ1-5, is as follows: EPEVTQTPSHQVTQMGQEVILRCVPISNHLYFYWYRQILGQKVEFLVSFYNNEISEKSEIFDDQFSVERPDGSNFTLKIRSTKLEDSAMYFCASRGSGAPQHFGDGTRLSIL.

The chain is built from TRBV5-1 and TRBJ2-3; a weak D match, TRBD2 (5 bases). V was trimmed by 0 bases and J by 0 bases, leaving 14 bases between them. Germline V gene data show CDR1 as SGHRS and CDR2 as YFSETQ. The CDR3 extends over 17 amino acids. DNA for the CDR3: TGCGCCAGCAGCTTGGGTCTCGCGGGCACTAGCACAGATACGCAGTATTTT. Protein: CASSLGLAGTSTDTQYF.

The V gene is TRBV6-5, the J gene TRBJ1-6; the D gene is possibly TRBD1 (6 bases). The CDR3 totals 16 residues. Germline CDR1 and CDR2: MNHEY and SVGAGI. Trimming took off 0 bases at V and 4 bases at J, with 10 bases between the two ends. The CDR3 reads CASSYSSRGYNSPLHF. The CDR3, as DNA: TGTGCCAGCAGTTACTCGTCCAGGGGTTATAATTCACCCCTCCACTTT.

V usage is TRBV4-1 and J usage is TRBJ2-1, with 14 bases identical to TRBD2. There are 14 residues in the CDR3. Germline V gene sequence: CDR1 MGHRA, CDR2 YSYEKL. The V gene end was trimmed by 2 bases and the J gene end by 14 bases; junction bases not matched to a gene: 5. The CDR3 spells CASSQPGTSGSKFF. Written as DNA, the CDR3 is TGCGCCAGCAGCCAACCCGGGACTAGCGGGAGTAAGTTCTTC.